Included here is one TCR beta chain sequence, with context. The antigen is undetermined. This specimen belongs to a study of blood T cells in healthy people across ages. Study background: For every two T cells, template switching captured about one barcoded beta molecule. Study-wide results and limits: Bulk PBMC profiling left naive and antigen-experienced comparisons inconclusive.

CDR3 length: 16 residues. Germline trimming cut 3 bases from V and 7 bases from J; bases unmatched to any gene: 12. A second PCR, run for roughly 7 to 12 cycles, used a sample-barcoded 5' primer plus a J-beta primer mix. MiXCR, run by TCRdb on the 5' RACE reads, gives a single entry per CDR3 protein. The table includes about 1.7 million distinct CDR3 sequences, under 30% detected once. Total RNA, at least 5 micrograms per sample, was extracted from PBMCs. This chain links TRBV12-3 or TRBV12-4 with TRBJ2-1; 7 bases line up with TRBD1. The specimen sequenced was blood. The source of this sequence is a woman in her thirties in good health. The CDR3 nucleotides are TGTGCCAGCAGTTTTTTAACAGGGGTTGGGTTGAATGAGCAGTTCTTC. Translation: CASSFLTGVGLNEQFF.